What follows are 18 T cell receptor beta chains derived from one specimen sequenced in a study of blood T cell repertoires in COVID-19. The repertoire was sequenced with immunoSEQ multiplex PCR; TCRdb's copy has only in-frame clones and lacks some. This table holds roughly 160,000 clones, more than 75% found once. Specimen: PBMCs or T cells enriched from blood (not recorded which). These TCRs come from a woman in her forties or fifties who had recovered from COVID-19.

V gene TRBV7-2 combines with J gene TRBJ2-4, with 7 bases that match TRBD1. Germline CDR1 is SGHTA and CDR2 is FQGNSA. J was trimmed by 4 bases and V by 1 base; bases with no gene match: 1. This CDR3 has 14 residues. CDR3 DNA: TGTGCCAGCAGCTTAGACAGGGGAAAAAACATTCAGTACTTC. It yields the protein CASSLDRGKNIQYF.

Worth noting for this clone: A read error may account for a junction end that differs from germline. The rearrangement uses TRBV28 and TRBJ2-7; the D gene is possibly TRBD2 (6 bases). This CDR3 contains 11 residues. Germline CDR1 is MDHEN and CDR2 is SYDVKM. The CDR3 here is CRTGDSYEQYF. CDR3 coding DNA: TGCCGAACGGGGGACTCCTACGAGCAGTACTTC.

This clone was seen only a few times. The genes are TRBV12-3 or TRBV12-4 and TRBJ2-7; the D is unclear. CDR3 size: 13 residues. V was pared by 3 bases and J by 5 bases, with 11 bases between. In nucleotides, the CDR3 is TGTGCCAGCAGTTTTTCTCCAACGGACGAGCAGTACTTC. It is translated as CASSFSPTDEQYF.

This rearrangement joins TRBV5-6 to TRBJ2-7; tentative D call: TRBD1 (6 bases). Per the germline V gene, CDR1 is SGHDT and CDR2 is YYEEEE. V was cut by 3 bases and J by 1 base, with 14 bases left in between. The CDR3 runs to 15 residues. CDR3 residues: CASSYLFRGSYEQYF. The CDR3 coding sequence is TGTGCCAGCAGCTACTTATTCAGGGGATCCTACGAGCAGTACTTC. Drawing the rest from reference TRBV5-6 and TRBJ2-7, the complete variable domain is DAGVTQSPTHLIKTRGQQVTLRCSPKSGHDTVSWYQQALGQGPQFIFQYYEEEERQRGNFPDRFSGHQFPNYSSELNVNALLLGDSALYLCASSYLFRGSYEQYFGPGTRLTVT.

This chain links TRBV7-2 with TRBJ2-3; no reliable D call. This CDR3 comprises 12 residues. The germline gives CDR1 SGHTA, CDR2 FQGNSA. V shed 3 bases and J shed 2 bases, with 3 bases lying between them. CDR3 coding DNA: TGTGCCAGCAGCTTCTACACAGATACGCAGTATTTT. Its translation: CASSFYTDTQYF. Looking up the rest from reference TRBV7-2 and TRBJ2-3 gives the full variable domain: GAGVSQSPSNKVTEKGKDVELRCDPISGHTALYWYRQSLGQGLEFLIYFQGNSAPDKSGLPSDRFSAERTGGSVSTLTIQRTQQEDSAVYLCASSFYTDTQYFGPGTRLTVL.

The rearrangement joins TRBV10-3 to TRBJ1-6, with 8 bases aligning to TRBD1. The V and J ends lost 6 bases and 7 bases, in that order; junction bases with no gene match: 8. The CDR3 runs to 15 residues. Germline values: CDR1 ENHRY, CDR2 SYGVKD. CDR3 DNA sequence: TGTGCCATCAGGAGACAGGGGCAGGGGAATTCACCCCTCCACTTT. It yields the protein CAIRRQGQGNSPLHF.

The chain is built from TRBV23-1 and TRBJ2-7; D is unresolved. TRBV23-1 falls under the ORF class, with uncertain function. V lost 0 bases and J 1 base, leaving 10 bases between the germline ends. CDR3 size: 15 residues. CDR3 sequence: CASSQSVAESYEQYF. The DNA for the CDR3 is TGCGCCAGCAGTCAATCGGTGGCGGAGTCCTACGAGCAGTACTTC.

The rearrangement links TRBV11-2 to TRBJ2-1; TRBD2 matches at 9 bases. CDR3 size: 15 residues. Per germline, CDR1 SGHAT and CDR2 FQNNGV. The trim removed 4 bases at V and 4 bases at J, leaving 5 bases unmatched. CDR3 DNA sequence: TGTGCCAGCAGCTCAACTAGCGGGCCTTACAATGAGCAGTTCTTC. Encoded protein: CASSSTSGPYNEQFF.

This clone was seen more than once but under ten times. This rearrangement joins TRBV5-1 to TRBJ1-6; the D is unclear. V lost 8 bases and J lost 8, with 14 bases in between. The V gene's germline CDR1 is SGHRS and CDR2 YFSETQ. The CDR3 runs 13 residues. CDR3 loop: CASRSKVDSPLHF. The CDR3 DNA follows: TGCGCCAGTAGGAGCAAGGTGGATTCACCCCTCCACTTT. The whole variable domain, remainder taken from reference TRBV5-1 and TRBJ1-6, is KAGVTQTPRYLIKTRGQQVTLSCSPISGHRSVSWYQQTPGQGLQFLFEYFSETQRNKGNFPGRFSGRQFSNSRSEMNVSTLELGDSALYLCASRSKVDSPLHFGNGTRLTVT.

The chain carries TRBV5-8 and TRBJ2-1; no reliable D call. CDR3 length: 14 amino acids. Germline V CDR1 and CDR2: SGHTS, YDEGEE. The ends were cut back, 1 base at V and 4 bases at J, with 9 bases in the middle. The CDR3 sequence: CASSLSPKYNEQFF. CDR3 DNA sequence: TGTGCCAGCAGCTTGTCCCCTAAGTACAATGAGCAGTTCTTC.

The chain carries TRBV7-2 and TRBJ1-1; D call uncertain. The CDR3 spans 15 residues. Germline V lookup: CDR1 SGHTA, CDR2 FQGNSA. Trimming removed 2 bases at V and 4 bases at J, with 14 bases between. CDR3: CASSLTKGGSTEAFF. As DNA, the CDR3 is TGTGCCAGCAGCTTAACGAAAGGAGGGAGCACTGAAGCTTTCTTT. Variable domain in full (rest from reference TRBV7-2 and TRBJ1-1): GAGVSQSPSNKVTEKGKDVELRCDPISGHTALYWYRQSLGQGLEFLIYFQGNSAPDKSGLPSDRFSAERTGGSVSTLTIQRTQQEDSAVYLCASSLTKGGSTEAFFGQGTRLTVV.

The chain uses TRBV7-3 and TRBJ1-1, with 8 bases lining up with TRBD1. The CDR3 spans 14 residues. Trimming took 5 bases from V and 4 from J; bases not matched to a gene: 6. Germline loops: CDR1 SGHTA, CDR2 FQGTGA. The CDR3 DNA reads as TGTGCCAGCAGCGACGACAGGGGAAGCACTGAAGCTTTCTTT. Translation gives CASSDDRGSTEAFF.

This chain links TRBV9 with TRBJ1-3, with 7 bases matching TRBD1. Germline V gene sequence: CDR1 SGDLS, CDR2 YYNGEE. This CDR3 comprises 13 residues. V lost 2 bases, J lost 6 bases, and 2 bases stayed unmatched. The CDR3 reads CASSVGQENTIYF. CDR3 coding DNA: TGTGCCAGCAGCGTCGGACAGGAAAACACCATATATTTT.

The chain has TRBV24-1 and TRBJ2-2; 7 bases are shared with TRBD1. Germline assignment: CDR1 KGHDR and CDR2 SFDVKD. Trimming at V came to 10 bases and at J to 7 bases, leaving 8 bases not matched to a gene. The CDR3 extends over 13 amino acids. The CDR3 bases are TGTGCCACGTCAGAAGGGGGCCTCGGGGAGCTGTTTTTT. Translating gives CATSEGGLGELFF.

The gene calls are TRBV2 and TRBJ1-5; 9 nucleotides match TRBD1. V shed 6 bases and J 6 bases; nucleotides not matched to a gene: 6. The germline gives CDR1 SNHLY, CDR2 FYNNEI. There are 14 residues in the CDR3. Here the CDR3 DNA reads TGTGCCAGCAGCGGGGACAGGGTAATTCAGCCCCAGCATTTT. The encoded protein is CASSGDRVIQPQHF.

This sequence joins TRBV7-9 and TRBJ1-1; D unclear. The CDR3 totals 13 residues. Trimming removed 5 bases from V and 0 bases from J, with 7 bases in between. Germline V gene data show CDR1 as SEHNR and CDR2 as FQNEAQ (reference sequence). The CDR3 region has the DNA TGTGCCAGCAGCAAGACAATGAACACTGAAGCTTTCTTT. It specifies CASSKTMNTEAFF.

The chain recombines TRBV6-5 with TRBJ2-7, with D perhaps TRBD2 (5 bases). The CDR3 is 14 amino acids. Germline V gene lookup returns CDR1 MNHEY and CDR2 SVGAGI. V lost 10 bases and J 2 bases, leaving 18 bases between the germline ends. The CDR3 nucleotides read TGTGCCACAGCAAACCGAGCGGAGGCCTACGAGCAGTACTTC. Translating gives CATANRAEAYEQYF.

J is TRBJ1-3 and V is TRBV11-3; D uncertain. The germline V gene encodes CDR1 SGHNT and CDR2 YENEEA. The CDR3 contains 15 residues. Trimming pared 1 base from V and 0 bases from J, leaving 7 bases between. CDR3 coding DNA: TGTGCCAGCAGCTTAGTGGCGGGCTCTGGAAACACCATATATTTT. It codes for CASSLVAGSGNTIYF.